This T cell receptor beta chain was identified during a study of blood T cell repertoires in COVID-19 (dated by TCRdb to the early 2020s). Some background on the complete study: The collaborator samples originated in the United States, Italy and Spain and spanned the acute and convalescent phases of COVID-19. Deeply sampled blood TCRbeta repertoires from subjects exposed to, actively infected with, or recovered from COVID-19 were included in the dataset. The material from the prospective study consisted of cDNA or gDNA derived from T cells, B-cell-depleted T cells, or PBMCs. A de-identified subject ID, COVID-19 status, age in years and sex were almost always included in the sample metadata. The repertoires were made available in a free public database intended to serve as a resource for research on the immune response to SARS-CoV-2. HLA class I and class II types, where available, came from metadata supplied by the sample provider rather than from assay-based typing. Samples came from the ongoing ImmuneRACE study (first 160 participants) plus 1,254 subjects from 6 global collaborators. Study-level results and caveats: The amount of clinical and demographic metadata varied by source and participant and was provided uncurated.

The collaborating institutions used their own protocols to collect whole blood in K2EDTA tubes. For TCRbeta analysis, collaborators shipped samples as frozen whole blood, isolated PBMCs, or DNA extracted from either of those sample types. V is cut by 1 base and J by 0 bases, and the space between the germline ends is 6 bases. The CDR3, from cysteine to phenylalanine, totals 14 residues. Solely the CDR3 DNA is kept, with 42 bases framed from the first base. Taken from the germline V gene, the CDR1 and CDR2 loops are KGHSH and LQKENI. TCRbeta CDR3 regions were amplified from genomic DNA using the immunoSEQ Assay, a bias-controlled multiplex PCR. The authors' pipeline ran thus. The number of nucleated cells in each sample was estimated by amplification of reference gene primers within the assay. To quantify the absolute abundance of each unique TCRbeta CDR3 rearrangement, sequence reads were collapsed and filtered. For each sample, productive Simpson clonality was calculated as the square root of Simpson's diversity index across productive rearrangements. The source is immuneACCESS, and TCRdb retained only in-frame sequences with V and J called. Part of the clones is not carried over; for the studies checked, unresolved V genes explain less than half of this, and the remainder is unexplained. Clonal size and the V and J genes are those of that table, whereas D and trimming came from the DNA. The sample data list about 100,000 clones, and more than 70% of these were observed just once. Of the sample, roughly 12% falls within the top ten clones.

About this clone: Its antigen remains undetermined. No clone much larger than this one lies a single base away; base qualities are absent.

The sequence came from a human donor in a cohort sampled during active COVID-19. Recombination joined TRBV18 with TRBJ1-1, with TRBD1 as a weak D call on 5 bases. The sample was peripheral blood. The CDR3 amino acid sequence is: CASSPQGMNTEAFF. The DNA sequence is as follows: TGTGCCAGCTCACCACAGGGGATGAACACTGAAGCTTTCTTT.